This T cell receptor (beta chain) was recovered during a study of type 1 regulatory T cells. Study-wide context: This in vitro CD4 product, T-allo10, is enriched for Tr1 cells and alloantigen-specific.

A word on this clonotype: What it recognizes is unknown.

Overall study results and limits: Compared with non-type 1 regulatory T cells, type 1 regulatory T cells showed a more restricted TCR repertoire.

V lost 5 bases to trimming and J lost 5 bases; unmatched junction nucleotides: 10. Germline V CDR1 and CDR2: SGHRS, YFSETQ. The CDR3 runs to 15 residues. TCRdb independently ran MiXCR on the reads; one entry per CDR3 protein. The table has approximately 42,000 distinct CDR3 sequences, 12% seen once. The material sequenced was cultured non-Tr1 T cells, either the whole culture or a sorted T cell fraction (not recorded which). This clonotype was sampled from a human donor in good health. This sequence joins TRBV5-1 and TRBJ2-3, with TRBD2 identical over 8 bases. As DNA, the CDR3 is TGCGCCAGCAGTGATCAGCGGGGGAGCGGAGATACGCAGTATTTT. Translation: CASSDQRGSGDTQYF.